What follows describes a single T cell receptor beta chain. V shed 2 bases and J 2 bases; nucleotides not matched to a gene: 11. CDR1 is KGHSH, CDR2 LQKENI, per germline. This CDR3 spans 17 amino acids. The method was immunoSEQ multiplex PCR; TCRdb's version includes in-frame clones alone and lacks a portion of them. The table has 200,000 or so clones, roughly 79% seen once. This sample is part of a study of blood T cell repertoires in COVID-19. The sequence derives from a human donor with acute or convalescent COVID-19. The donor label of this sample is uncertain. Sequenced input: peripheral blood. The chain is built from TRBV18 and TRBJ1-2; 7 nucleotides agree with TRBD1. The CDR3 reads CASSPVDRVAVNYGYTF. CDR3 nucleotide sequence: TGTGCCAGCTCACCAGTCGACAGGGTGGCTGTGAACTATGGCTACACCTTC. The whole variable domain, remainder taken from reference TRBV18 and TRBJ1-2, is NAGVMQNPRHLVRRRGQEARLRCSPMKGHSHVYWYRQLPEEGLKFMVYLQKENIIDESGMPKERFSAEFPKEGPSILRIQQVVRGDSAAYFCASSPVDRVAVNYGYTFGSGTRLTVV.